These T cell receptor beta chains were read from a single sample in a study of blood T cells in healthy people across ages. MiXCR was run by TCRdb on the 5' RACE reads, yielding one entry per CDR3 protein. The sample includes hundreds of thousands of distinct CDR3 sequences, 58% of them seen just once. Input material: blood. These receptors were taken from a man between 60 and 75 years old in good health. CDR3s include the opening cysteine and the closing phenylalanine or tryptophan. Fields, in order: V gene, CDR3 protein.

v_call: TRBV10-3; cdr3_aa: CAISGGQGPAGETQYF
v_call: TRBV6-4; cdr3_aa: CASSDSGLAGGTDTQYF
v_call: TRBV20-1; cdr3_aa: CSARGGADTQYF
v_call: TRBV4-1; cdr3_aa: CASSQDRSVKRAGYTF
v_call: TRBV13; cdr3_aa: CASSLYPLRQGASGELFF
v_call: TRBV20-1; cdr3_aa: CSAPSPTYEQYF
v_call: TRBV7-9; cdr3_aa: CASSPGGHDQPQHF
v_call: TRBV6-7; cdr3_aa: CASTNSGTGAPSSYNEQFF
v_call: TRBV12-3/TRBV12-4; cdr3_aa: CASSLRQASTGELFF
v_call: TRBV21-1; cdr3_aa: CASSSPGGAGNTIYF
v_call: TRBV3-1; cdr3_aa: CASSALGDDGYTF
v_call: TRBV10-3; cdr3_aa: CATKGHLEAQYF
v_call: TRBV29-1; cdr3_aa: CSVRNREGTSGANVLTF
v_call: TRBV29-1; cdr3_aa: CSVIKGGEETQYF
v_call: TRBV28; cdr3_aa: CASKEGQAKNIQYF
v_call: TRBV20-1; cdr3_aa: CSASGASGVADTQYF
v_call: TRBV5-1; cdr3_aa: CASSWLMGGLGNEQFF
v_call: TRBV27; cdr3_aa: CASSPRGGRGALHTDTQYF
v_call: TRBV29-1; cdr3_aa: CSVEEGRQGGDTQYF
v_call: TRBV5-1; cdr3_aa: CASSLWTSGHNEQFF
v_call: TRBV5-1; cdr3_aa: CASSNPLGTGGAGEKLFF
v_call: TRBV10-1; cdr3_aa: CASSETGTMDEQFF
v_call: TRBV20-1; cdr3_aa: CSARGGPIDEQYF
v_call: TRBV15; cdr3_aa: CATSSNLGPAGYEQYF
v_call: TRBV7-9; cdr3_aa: CASSSTGVGANVLTF
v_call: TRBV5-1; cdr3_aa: CASSLDRAQNSPLHF
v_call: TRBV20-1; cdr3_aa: CSAQTYSNQPQHF
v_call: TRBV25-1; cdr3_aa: CASRPTADRNEQYF
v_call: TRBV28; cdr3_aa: CASRAGAWNEQFF
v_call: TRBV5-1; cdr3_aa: CASSSRTGSYNEQFF
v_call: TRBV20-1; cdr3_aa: CSARDSSVDSYEQYF
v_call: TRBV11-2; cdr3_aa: CASSFPPHQETQYF
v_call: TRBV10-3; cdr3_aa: CAIRRTSGGQETQYF
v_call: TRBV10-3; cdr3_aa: CAISRTGTGDQPQHF
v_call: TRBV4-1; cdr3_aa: CASGPTGDYNEQFF
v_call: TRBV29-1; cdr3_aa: CSVLPGKETQYF
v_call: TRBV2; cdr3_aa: CASSELSRGGYTF
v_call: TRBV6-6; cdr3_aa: CASSYGVNNEQFF
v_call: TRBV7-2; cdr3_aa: CASRSGGADTQYF
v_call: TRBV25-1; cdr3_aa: CASSDASGQGSALETQYF
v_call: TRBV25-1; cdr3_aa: CASSGYFRGGTEAFF
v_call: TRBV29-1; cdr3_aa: CSVSPTGGWADTQYF
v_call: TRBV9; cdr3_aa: CASSVGNRLDEQYF
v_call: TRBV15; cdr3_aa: CATSTFLRDNHYEQYF
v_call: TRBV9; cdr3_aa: CASSVSGRTSGRQETQYF
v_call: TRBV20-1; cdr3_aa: CSAGTGRYYGYTF
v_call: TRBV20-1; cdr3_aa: CSAGGDPGGYTF
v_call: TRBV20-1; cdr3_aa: CSAPTGNGIDTQYF
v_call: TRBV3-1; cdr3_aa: CASSQGPEAWSEQYF
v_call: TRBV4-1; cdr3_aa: CASSHPRREDEQYF
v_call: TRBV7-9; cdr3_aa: CASSPLEVGGYTF
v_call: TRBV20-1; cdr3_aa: CSARDQGVAGVNEQFF
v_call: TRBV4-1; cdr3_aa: CASSPRGFSLETQYF
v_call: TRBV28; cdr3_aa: CASNNRGRYNEQYF
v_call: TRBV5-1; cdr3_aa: CASSLPADGARNEQFF